Listed below are T cell receptor beta chains from one sample, sequenced in a study of Ad26.COV2.S vaccination and SARS-CoV-2 variants. Here immunoSEQ multiplex PCR was the method, and the copy in TCRdb shows in-frame clones only, minus some. The sample includes just over 350,000 clones, roughly 84% of them seen just once. Sequencing used peripheral blood, obtained in a trial of Ad26.COV2.S vaccine versus placebo. The origin of the receptors is a person aged 18 to 59 who received the Ad26.COV2.S COVID-19 vaccine or a placebo. Each CDR3 is given with its conserved first and last residue. The order of the fields is J gene, D gene, V gene, clone size, CDR3 protein, CDR3 DNA. D genes are given only for firm matches. Only part of the rows carry a size: once, few, many, or a class if the clone is expanded.

TRBJ2-2	-	TRBV6-2/TRBV6-3	-	CASSWTATGELFF	TGTGCCAGCAGTTGGACAGCAACCGGGGAGCTGTTTTTT
TRBJ2-3	-	TRBV2	-	CARQGRGTDTQYF	TGTGCCAGACAGGGACGTGGCACAGATACGCAGTATTTT
TRBJ2-3	-	TRBV9	-	CASSVKSTRGTDTQYF	TGTGCCAGCAGCGTAAAATCCACCCGGGGTACAGATACGCAGTATTTT
TRBJ2-7	TRBD2	TRBV2	-	CASLAGGAYEQYF	TGTGCCAGCCTAGCGGGAGGGGCCTACGAGCAGTACTTC
TRBJ2-1	TRBD2	TRBV20-1	-	CSASSERESDEQFF	TGCAGTGCTAGTAGCGAGCGGGAGTCGGATGAGCAGTTCTTC
TRBJ2-5	TRBD2	TRBV10-1	-	CASSPGLAGRQETQYF	TGCGCCAGCAGTCCGGGACTAGCGGGTCGGCAAGAGACCCAGTACTTC
TRBJ2-2	-	TRBV5-8	-	CASTNSPSNTGELFF	TGTGCCAGCACGAACAGCCCGTCGAACACCGGGGAGCTGTTTTTT
TRBJ2-7	-	TRBV7-2	-	CASSLTVMTYEQYF	TGTGCCAGCAGCTTGACTGTGATGACGTACGAGCAGTACTTC
TRBJ2-1	-	TRBV2	-	CASSTNSNEQFF	TGTGCCAGCAGTACGAACAGCAATGAGCAGTTCTTC
TRBJ2-3	-	TRBV2	few	CASIRLWGTDTQYF	TGTGCCAGCATACGGTTGTGGGGCACAGATACGCAGTATTTT
TRBJ1-3	-	TRBV7-2	-	CASSRIGAGSGNTIYF	TGTGCCAGCAGCCGCATCGGTGCGGGCTCTGGAAACACCATATATTTT
TRBJ1-2	TRBD1	TRBV2	-	CASIEKGQGFFRYTF	TGTGCCAGCATCGAGAAGGGACAGGGTTTTTTTCGCTACACCTTC
TRBJ1-3	-	TRBV30	-	CAWREFRDTIYF	TGTGCCTGGAGGGAGTTCCGGGACACCATATATTTT
TRBJ2-7	-	TRBV5-4	few	CASSLDRVNYEQYF	TGTGCCAGCAGCTTGGACAGGGTTAACTACGAGCAGTACTTC
TRBJ1-4	-	TRBV6-2/TRBV6-3	-	CASSWPGTAGWGEKLFF	TGTGCCAGCAGTTGGCCCGGGACGGCGGGATGGGGTGAAAAACTGTTTTTT
TRBJ2-2	-	TRBV7-2	once	CASSPLGNLAGELFF	TGTGCCAGCAGCCCCCTAGGGAACTTAGCCGGGGAGCTGTTTTTT
TRBJ1-1	-	TRBV11-2	-	CASSADWGTEAFF	TGTGCCAGCAGCGCCGACTGGGGCACTGAAGCTTTCTTT
TRBJ1-1	TRBD1	TRBV12-3/TRBV12-4	few	CASSDRGPTEAFF	TGTGCCAGCAGCGACAGGGGGCCCACTGAAGCTTTCTTT
TRBJ1-3	TRBD1	TRBV5-4	-	CASRPGTGSGNTIYF	TGTGCCAGCAGACCCGGGACAGGCTCTGGAAACACCATATATTTT
TRBJ1-6	-	TRBV10-3	once	CAISEVLKSSPLHF	TGTGCCATCAGTGAGGTATTGAAATCTTCACCCCTCCACTTT
TRBJ1-2	TRBD1	TRBV13	few	CASSPRVDRGEYGYTF	TGTGCCAGCAGCCCCCGGGTGGACAGGGGTGAATATGGCTACACCTTC
TRBJ1-3	-	TRBV6-5	-	CASRVTRVSGNTIYF	TGTGCCAGCAGAGTGACGAGGGTTTCAGGAAACACCATATATTTT
TRBJ1-2	TRBD1	TRBV10-3	-	CAIRGTGGRHGYTF	TGTGCCATCAGAGGGACAGGGGGCAGGCATGGCTACACCTTC
TRBJ1-4	-	TRBV19	-	CASSRQFEKLFF	TGTGCCAGTAGTCGACAGTTCGAAAAACTGTTTTTT
TRBJ1-5	-	TRBV9	once	CASSAGQGNQPQHF	TGTGCCAGCAGCGCGGGACAAGGCAATCAGCCCCAGCATTTT
TRBJ2-1	-	TRBV10-3	-	CAISESHMTGVREQFF	TGTGCCATCAGTGAGTCACACATGACTGGGGTTCGGGAGCAGTTCTTC
TRBJ2-3	TRBD2	TRBV29-1	-	CSVSSGPSTDTQYF	TGCAGCGTTTCTAGCGGTCCTAGCACAGATACGCAGTATTTT
TRBJ1-1	-	TRBV5-1	-	CASSLVGGEKAFF	TGCGCCAGCAGCTTGGTAGGGGGGGAGAAAGCTTTCTTT
TRBJ2-1	-	TRBV20-1	-	CSASWDSSSYNEQFF	TGCAGTGCTAGTTGGGACTCGAGCTCCTACAATGAGCAGTTCTTC
TRBJ2-1	-	TRBV3-1/TRBV3-2	-	CASSQAGAHEQFF	TGTGCCAGCAGCCAAGCGGGAGCACATGAGCAGTTCTTC
TRBJ2-7	-	TRBV18	once	CASSSTGEQYF	TGTGCCAGCTCATCTACGGGCGAGCAGTACTTC
TRBJ2-1	TRBD2	TRBV4-3	-	CASSQDLAGIWNEQFF	TGCGCCAGCAGCCAAGATTTAGCGGGAATATGGAATGAGCAGTTCTTC
TRBJ1-1	-	TRBV12-3/TRBV12-4	-	CASSRTGSTEAFF	TGTGCCAGCAGCCGAACGGGGAGCACTGAAGCTTTCTTT
TRBJ2-3	TRBD2	TRBV6-5	-	CASSYSGSTDTQYF	TGTGCCAGCAGTTATAGCGGGAGCACAGATACGCAGTATTTT
TRBJ2-4	-	TRBV10-1	once	CASSDSPVGAKNIQYF	TGCGCCAGCAGTGATTCCCCCGTGGGGGCCAAAAACATTCAGTACTTC
TRBJ2-2	-	TRBV5-1	once	CASSARGGETGELFF	TGCGCCAGCAGCGCGCGGGGAGGTGAGACCGGGGAGCTGTTTTTT
TRBJ1-6	-	TRBV18	-	CASSPGQGVGTLLSPLHF	TGTGCCAGCTCACCTGGACAAGGGGTTGGGACACTCTTATCACCCCTCCACTTT
TRBJ2-3	TRBD2	TRBV28	-	CASNPATGTSGTPTDTQYF	TGTGCCAGCAACCCAGCCACAGGGACTAGCGGGACTCCCACAGATACGCAGTATTTT
TRBJ2-2	-	TRBV7-2	-	CASSPPARTGELFF	TGTGCCAGCAGCCCCCCCGCGCGGACCGGGGAGCTGTTTTTT
TRBJ2-7	TRBD1	TRBV12-3/TRBV12-4	-	CASSRQGAEEQYF	TGTGCCAGCAGCCGACAGGGGGCGGAGGAGCAGTACTTC
TRBJ1-6	-	TRBV3-1/TRBV3-2	few	CASSQDFAGHNSPLHF	TGTGCCAGCAGCCAAGATTTCGCAGGTCATAATTCACCCCTCCACTTT
TRBJ1-1	-	TRBV10-3	-	CAISVQGPEAFF	TGTGCCATCAGTGTCCAGGGGCCTGAAGCTTTCTTT
TRBJ2-5	-	TRBV5-1	-	CASSDGGETQYF	TGCGCCAGCAGCGATGGGGGAGAGACCCAGTACTTC
TRBJ2-3	-	TRBV9	-	CASSPHWPDTDTQYF	TGTGCCAGCAGCCCACATTGGCCGGACACAGATACGCAGTATTTT
TRBJ2-3	TRBD2	TRBV18	-	CASSGGGRLDTQYF	TGTGCCAGCTCAGGAGGCGGGAGGTTAGATACGCAGTATTTT
TRBJ2-5	TRBD2	TRBV11-2	-	CASSTRLAGPQETQYF	TGTGCCAGCAGCACCCGACTAGCGGGGCCGCAAGAGACCCAGTACTTC
TRBJ1-1	TRBD1	TRBV4-1	-	CASSQQGTVNTEAFF	TGCGCCAGCAGCCAACAAGGGACAGTCAACACTGAAGCTTTCTTT
TRBJ1-2	-	TRBV5-1	-	CASKLTGRLGGYTF	TGCGCCAGCAAACTCACAGGGAGGCTGGGTGGCTACACCTTC
TRBJ2-5	TRBD2	TRBV7-9	-	CASSLSSSGSQETQYF	TGTGCCAGCAGCTTATCTTCTAGCGGGAGCCAAGAGACCCAGTACTTC
TRBJ2-2	-	TRBV5-1	once	CASSLAEQGRELFF	TGCGCCAGCAGCTTGGCCGAGCAGGGCAGGGAGCTGTTTTTT
TRBJ2-5	-	TRBV3-1/TRBV3-2	-	CASSQDLEETQYF	TGTGCCAGCAGCCAAGATCTGGAAGAGACCCAGTACTTC
TRBJ1-1	-	TRBV5-1	many	CASSLRPVGTEAFF	TGCGCCAGCAGCTTGAGACCGGTAGGGACTGAAGCTTTCTTT
TRBJ2-1	-	TRBV3-1/TRBV3-2	-	CASSQGEYNEQFF	TGTGCCAGCAGCCAAGGGGAGTACAATGAGCAGTTCTTC
TRBJ2-1	TRBD2	TRBV6-5	-	CASSYSRWASGVFF	TGTGCCAGCAGTTACTCTAGGTGGGCAAGCGGGGTTTTCTTC
TRBJ2-1	-	TRBV9	-	CASSPKERTLGNEQFF	TGTGCCAGCAGCCCGAAGGAGCGAACACTCGGCAATGAGCAGTTCTTC
TRBJ1-6	TRBD1	TRBV7-9	-	CASSVSGQGRGDYSPLHF	TGTGCCAGCAGCGTTTCAGGACAGGGGCGAGGGGATTATTCACCCCTCCACTTT
TRBJ1-4	TRBD1	TRBV5-1	-	CASSSGTGDEKLFF	TGCGCCAGCAGCTCCGGGACAGGGGACGAAAAACTGTTTTTT